This T cell receptor beta chain was found in a study of T cells in Graves' hyperthyroidism and ophthalmopathy. From RNA transcripts, TCR beta CDR3 regions were amplified. HTBI primers were employed in a first-round RT-PCR of the TCR CDR3. TCRdb re-derived calls from the multiplex PCR reads in MiXCR, one entry per CDR3 protein. This sample has approximately 400,000 distinct CDR3 sequences, with more than 13% found just once. The CDR3 runs 15 residues. The V gene's germline CDR1 is MNHEY and CDR2 SMNVEV (reference sequence). J lost 1 base, V lost 4 bases, and 5 bases had no gene match. Sequencing input: blood. The TCR was taken from a man in his forties or fifties with Graves' ophthalmopathy. This chain joins TRBV27 and TRBJ2-7; 9 bases are a match to TRBD2. CDR3 region: CASSSLAGPSYEQYF. The CDR3 DNA follows: TGTGCCAGCAGTTCCCTAGCGGGACCGTCCTACGAGCAGTACTTC.